What follows is one T cell receptor (beta chain) and its context. Original analysis: Reference gene primer amplification in the assay estimated nucleated cell counts. Generated by immunoSEQ multiplex PCR, the TCRdb table keeps only in-frame clones and is missing some. V, J and clone size were drawn from that table, and D and trimming were deduced from the DNA. Of 290,000 or so clones listed, 90% are singletons. The data stem from a study of blood T cell repertoires in COVID-19. Turning to the study itself: Samples of COVID-19 (acute and convalescent) were obtained from the United States, Italy and Spain.

Trimming cost V 1 base and J 0 bases, with 12 bases left between them. Per germline, CDR1 PRHDT and CDR2 FYEKMQ (reference sequence). The CDR3 has 16 amino acids. Cohort assignment relied on participant-reported clinical history. Two negative PCRs, clearance, or symptom resolution had been documented for recovered Cohort 3 donors. This chain uses TRBV13 with TRBJ1-1, with unresolved D. Sample: PBMCs or T cells enriched from blood (not recorded which). The clonotype originates from a woman in her thirties who had recovered from COVID-19. This CDR3 reads CASSLEYPSLNTEAFF. The DNA for the CDR3 is TGTGCCAGCAGCTTAGAATATCCGTCTCTGAACACTGAAGCTTTCTTT.